Below, 2 T cell receptor beta chains from the same sample are listed, as sequenced in a study of shared clonotypes between healthy human individuals. Here immunoSEQ multiplex PCR was the method, and the copy in TCRdb shows in-frame clones only, minus some. This table has some 1,900,000 clones, just under 95% appearing once. Naive-designated CD8 cells lacked CD45RO, were positively enriched for CCR7, and omitted terminally differentiated effector memory CD45RA+ cells. Source material: naive CD8+ T cells sorted from blood. The receptors were sampled from a man aged 18 to 30 in good health.

About this clone itself: Other nucleotide sequences from this sample produce the same CDR3. The V gene is TRBV4-1, the J gene TRBJ2-7; no definite D call. In germline, CDR1 is MGHRA, CDR2 YSYEKL. Deletions cut 2 bases from V and 2 bases from J, with 7 bases between. The CDR3 consists of 13 residues. In DNA, the CDR3 is TGCGCCAGCAGCCAACGCGCGGCCTACGAGCAGTACTTC. Protein product: CASSQRAAYEQYF.

This clone was observed once. The chain employs TRBV19 and TRBJ2-7; D may be TRBD1 (6 bases). This CDR3 is built from 14 residues. Germline CDR1 reads LNHDA; CDR2 reads SQIVND (reference sequence). Trimming shortened V by 6 bases and J by 2 bases, and 14 bases separated the two germline ends. The CDR3 sequence is CASSSTGMAYEQYF. The CDR3 DNA reads as TGTGCCAGTAGCTCGACAGGAATGGCCTACGAGCAGTACTTC.